A single sample is the source of the 29 T cell receptor beta chains below, sequenced in a study of control samples from healthy donors and cancer patients. Sequencing used immunoSEQ multiplex PCR; TCRdb keeps in-frame clones, though not all of them. The sample lists about 120,000 clones; around nine tenths were seen once. Input material: PBMCs. All receptors come from a woman aged 55 to 70 with lung cancer.

The chain has TRBV2 and TRBJ2-1; TRBD2 agrees at 7 bases. Germline values: CDR1 SNHLY, CDR2 FYNNEI. The ends lost 1 base at V and 4 bases at J; junction bases unmatched: 4. The length of the CDR3 is 15 residues. The CDR3 region is CASSEGGGPYNEQFF. CDR3 in DNA: TGTGCCAGCAGTGAAGGGGGAGGGCCATACAATGAGCAGTTCTTC. The full variable domain, rest sourced from reference TRBV2 and TRBJ2-1, is EPEVTQTPSHQVTQMGQEVILRCVPISNHLYFYWYRQILGQKVEFLVSFYNNEISEKSEIFDDQFSVERPDGSNFTLKIRSTKLEDSAMYFCASSEGGGPYNEQFFGPGTRLTVL.

The chain carries TRBV5-1 and TRBJ2-6; TRBD1 matches 10 bases. J was trimmed by 4 bases and V by 4 bases; bases with no gene match: 11. Germline V gene sequence: CDR1 SGHRS, CDR2 YFSETQ. The CDR3 consists of 18 residues. The DNA for the CDR3 is TGCGCCAGCAGCACCCTGACAGGGGGCCCCATGGGGGCCAACGTCCTGACTTTC. Translating gives CASSTLTGGPMGANVLTF.

V and J are TRBV11-2 and TRBJ1-1, with 9 nucleotides matching TRBD1. CDR3 length: 17 amino acids. V lost 4 bases to trimming and J lost 0 bases; unmatched junction nucleotides: 9. Germline lookup yields CDR1 SGHAT and CDR2 FQNNGV. The CDR3: CASSSGTGKGMNTEAFF. CDR3 bases: TGTGCCAGCAGCTCAGGGACAGGGAAAGGAATGAACACTGAAGCTTTCTTT.

The chain recombines TRBV5-1 with TRBJ2-3, with 10 bases aligning to TRBD2. CDR3 size: 14 residues. Trimming took 7 bases from V and 6 from J; bases not matched to a gene: 8. Germline CDR1 is SGHRS and CDR2 is YFSETQ. For the CDR3, the DNA is TGCGCCAGCCTTAGCGGGGGGCCAGGCGATACGCAGTATTTT. Translated, it gives CASLSGGPGDTQYF.

The chain joins TRBV9 to TRBJ2-2, with 7 positions matching TRBD1. Per the germline V gene, CDR1 is SGDLS and CDR2 is YYNGEE. This CDR3 is built from 15 residues. With 3 bases clipped from V and 2 bases from J, the junction kept 4 bases outside the gene matches. This CDR3 reads CASSAGTANTGELFF. Written as DNA, the CDR3 is TGTGCCAGCAGCGCAGGGACAGCCAACACCGGGGAGCTGTTTTTT.

The chain is built from TRBV4-1 and TRBJ1-3; D not certain. Germline-derived CDR1 and CDR2 are MGHRA and YSYEKL. V was cut by 3 bases and J by 0 bases, with 15 bases left in between. This CDR3 region has 17 residues. DNA for the CDR3: TGCGCCAGCAGCCAGGACTTGCAGACGAGCTCTGGAAACACCATATATTTT. Translated, it gives CASSQDLQTSSGNTIYF.

The rearrangement uses TRBV9 and TRBJ1-6; 9 bases map to TRBD1. The CDR3 consists of 18 residues. The germline CDR1 and CDR2 sequences are SGDLS and YYNGEE. V trimming: 2 bases; J trimming: 10 bases; junction bases outside the gene matches: 16. This CDR3 is CASSVGMNHRGRGSPLHF. The CDR3 DNA follows: TGTGCCAGCAGCGTCGGCATGAATCACAGGGGGCGCGGATCACCCCTCCACTTT.

This chain connects TRBV3-1 (or the pseudogene TRBV3-2) to TRBJ1-5; TRBD1 matches 10 bases. The germline gives CDR1 LGHDT, CDR2 YNNKEL (reference sequence). There are 17 residues in the CDR3. J lost 3 bases, V lost 4 bases, and 9 bases had no gene match. CDR3 sequence: CASSPGQGGGDNQPQHF. The CDR3 nucleotides read TGTGCCAGCAGCCCCGGACAGGGGGGCGGCGACAATCAGCCCCAGCATTTT.

V and J are TRBV5-1 and TRBJ2-3; 7 bases are shared with TRBD2. This CDR3 region has 19 residues. The germline CDR1 and CDR2 sequences are SGHRS and YFSETQ. With 2 bases clipped from V and 1 base from J, the junction kept 16 bases outside the gene matches. The CDR3 region has the DNA TGCGCCAGCAGCTTTTTACCGGGCCCTAGGGAGGGGCGCACAGATACGCAGTATTTT. Translating gives CASSFLPGPREGRTDTQYF.

The rearrangement joins TRBV2 to TRBJ1-2, with D unresolved. Germline V gene sequence: CDR1 SNHLY, CDR2 FYNNEI. The CDR3 is 15 amino acids. The V end lost 7 bases, the J end lost 0 bases, and 15 bases lay between the germline ends. This chain's CDR3 is CASNIEAPSNYGYTF. The CDR3, as DNA: TGTGCCAGCAATATTGAAGCTCCGTCTAACTATGGCTACACCTTC. The full variable domain, rest sourced from reference TRBV2 and TRBJ1-2, is EPEVTQTPSHQVTQMGQEVILRCVPISNHLYFYWYRQILGQKVEFLVSFYNNEISEKSEIFDDQFSVERPDGSNFTLKIRSTKLEDSAMYFCASNIEAPSNYGYTFGSGTRLTVV.

In this sample, this clone turned up once. The gene calls are TRBV21-1 and TRBJ1-4; the table's D call TRBD1 went unverified against the DNA. TRBV21-1 is noted as a pseudogene. The CDR3 extends over 18 amino acids. CDR3 in amino acids: CASSKAGQSGNENEKLFF. The CDR3 region has the DNA TGTGCCAGCAGCAAAGCTGGACAAAGTGGGAATGAGAATGAAAAACTGTTTTTT.

This sequence joins TRBV2 and TRBJ1-1; D gene uncertain. Germline values: CDR1 SNHLY, CDR2 FYNNEI. The CDR3 runs 15 residues. V was clipped by 2 bases and J by 10 bases, with 20 bases between them. DNA for the CDR3: TGTGCCAGCAGTGAAAGGATAAAATTAGTACAAGGAGCTTTCTTT. Translating it yields CASSERIKLVQGAFF.

This chain links TRBV18 with TRBJ2-2, with 8 bases matching TRBD1. Germline trimming cut 0 bases from V and 5 bases from J; bases unmatched to any gene: 8. The CDR3 extends over 17 amino acids. CDR1 KGHSH and CDR2 LQKENI come from the germline V gene. The CDR3 DNA reads as TGTGCCAGCTCACCACCTAGCAGGGGGCTTATAACCGGGGAGCTGTTTTTT. As protein: CASSPPSRGLITGELFF.

This clone has more than one count but fewer than ten. The chain joins TRBV30 to TRBJ1-4, with a tentative D call TRBD1 (6 bases). Per germline, CDR1 GTSNPN and CDR2 SVGIG (reference sequence). This CDR3 contains 14 residues. V lost 4 bases and J lost 4, with 13 bases in between. The CDR3 sequence: CAWKWGQDNEKLFF. The CDR3 bases are TGTGCCTGGAAATGGGGGCAGGATAATGAAAAACTGTTTTTT.

V usage is TRBV19 and J usage is TRBJ2-1, with unresolved D. The CDR3 length is 12 residues. Germline V gene data show CDR1 as LNHDA and CDR2 as SQIVND (reference sequence). Trimming cost V 5 bases and J 11 bases, with 13 bases left between them. The CDR3 spells CASSPVEGKQFF. The CDR3 region has the DNA TGTGCCAGTAGTCCAGTTGAAGGGAAGCAGTTCTTC.

V and J are TRBV7-8 and TRBJ1-5; 7 bases are a match to TRBD1. J gave up 6 bases and V 5 bases, and 7 bases lay outside the gene matches. This CDR3 contains 14 residues. Germline assignment: CDR1 SGHVS and CDR2 FQNEAQ. The CDR3 coding sequence is TGTGCCAGCAGCCGACAGGGAGCCCGTCAGCCCCAGCATTTT. It is translated as CASSRQGARQPQHF.

The J gene is TRBJ1-2, the V gene TRBV10-3, with D uncertain. This CDR3 comprises 14 residues. CDR1 is ENHRY, CDR2 SYGVKD, per germline. V was trimmed by 4 bases and J by 2 bases, leaving 11 bases between them. DNA for the CDR3: TGTGCCATCAGTGCTGGGAGAGAAAACTATGGCTACACCTTC. Translation: CAISAGRENYGYTF.

This clone was recorded only once. The chain recombines TRBV2 with TRBJ1-4, with D perhaps matching TRBD1 (6 bases). V dropped 7 bases and J dropped 1 base, with 10 bases sitting between them. CDR3 size: 14 residues. The germline V gene encodes CDR1 SNHLY and CDR2 FYNNEI. The CDR3 loop reads CASTLQGTNEKLFF. CDR3 coding DNA: TGTGCCAGCACCCTACAGGGAACTAATGAAAAACTGTTTTTT.

This chain uses TRBV19 with TRBJ1-1, with no clear D. Germline CDR1 is LNHDA and CDR2 is SQIVND (reference sequence). The CDR3 has 13 residues. Trimming removed 5 bases at V and 1 base at J, with 8 bases between. The CDR3 protein is CASSPGSNTEAFF. The CDR3 DNA reads as TGTGCCAGTAGTCCGGGGTCGAACACTGAAGCTTTCTTT.

This clone was observed once. The chain uses TRBV3-1 (or the pseudogene TRBV3-2) and TRBJ1-4; D is possibly TRBD1 (6 bases). Germline V gene data show CDR1 as LGHDT and CDR2 as YNNKEL (reference sequence). This CDR3 has 14 amino acids. V dropped 2 bases and J dropped 6 bases, with 10 bases sitting between them. DNA of the CDR3: TGTGCCAGCAGCCAAAACAGGGTAGATGAAAAACTGTTTTTT. This gives the protein CASSQNRVDEKLFF.

The CDR3 loop is CASLGQANTEAFF. The CDR3 DNA sequence: TGTGCCAGCCTAGGACAGGCGAACACTGAAGCTTTCTTT. The chain combines TRBV19 with TRBJ1-1; TRBD1 matches at 7 bases. Per germline, CDR1 LNHDA and CDR2 SQIVND (reference sequence). V gave up 9 bases and J gave up 1 base; unmatched junction bases: 5. The CDR3 loop spans 13 amino acids. Full variable domain (remainder filled in from reference TRBV19 and TRBJ1-1): DGGITQSPKYLFRKEGQNVTLSCEQNLNHDAMYWYRQDPGQGLRLIYYSQIVNDFQKGDIAEGYSVSREKKESFPLTVTSAQKNPTAFYLCASLGQANTEAFFGQGTRLTVV.

V usage is TRBV21-1 and J usage is TRBJ2-5. TRBV21-1 has pseudogene status. This CDR3 contains 14 residues. Here the CDR3 DNA reads TGTGCCAGCAGCAAAGATTGGCCACTGGAGACCCAGTACTTC. This encodes CASSKDWPLETQYF.

This sequence joins TRBV7-3 and TRBJ1-2, with D possibly matching TRBD1 (5 bases). Germline CDR1 reads SGHTA; CDR2 reads FQGTGA. Trimming removed 1 base from V and 5 bases from J, with 14 bases in between. The CDR3 has 15 residues. CDR3 residues: CASSLSGGMGYGYTF. The CDR3 coding sequence is TGTGCCAGCAGCTTAAGTGGGGGTATGGGGTATGGCTACACCTTC.

The gene calls are TRBV9 and TRBJ2-7; no firm D call. Germline V gene sequence: CDR1 SGDLS, CDR2 YYNGEE. This CDR3 is 11 amino acids long. V was pared by 3 bases and J by 3 bases, with 4 bases between. CDR3 in DNA: TGTGCCAGCAGCGCGGGCTACGAGCAGTACTTC. Translation gives CASSAGYEQYF.

V and J are TRBV9 and TRBJ1-6, with D uncertain. This CDR3 is built from 15 residues. The V end lost 4 bases, the J end lost 6 bases, and 14 bases lay between the germline ends. Germline V gives CDR1 SGDLS, CDR2 YYNGEE. The CDR3 nucleotides read TGTGCCAGCAGCCGAAGCGGAGAGGGTAATTCACCCCTCCACTTT. Translated: CASSRSGEGNSPLHF.

J is TRBJ2-7 and V is TRBV5-6; 10 bases fit TRBD1. The ends lost 1 base at V and 4 bases at J; junction bases unmatched: 2. Looked up from germline, CDR1 is SGHDT and CDR2 is YYEEEE. The CDR3 has 14 residues. The CDR3 nucleotides read TGTGCCAGCAGCTTGAGGGACAGGGGTTACGAGCAGTACTTC. Its protein is CASSLRDRGYEQYF.

This clone has a handful of counts. The gene calls are TRBV5-4 and TRBJ2-1, with a weak D call TRBD2 (5 bases). Trimming cost V 1 base and J 4 bases, with 12 bases left between them. Germline V gene data show CDR1 as SGHNT and CDR2 as YYREEE (reference sequence). The CDR3 loop spans 15 amino acids. In DNA form, the CDR3 reads TGTGCCAGCAGCTTGTCCGAGGGTGGGTACAATGAGCAGTTCTTC. It translates to CASSLSEGGYNEQFF.

The rearrangement links TRBV19 to TRBJ1-5; D is possibly TRBD1 (5 bases). The CDR3 has 13 residues. From germline, CDR1 is LNHDA and CDR2 SQIVND (reference sequence). CDR3: CAAGQGLNQPQHF. Written as DNA, the CDR3 is TGTGCTGCGGGGCAGGGCCTAAATCAGCCCCAGCATTTT.

The J gene is TRBJ1-4, the V gene TRBV5-1; 12 nucleotides agree with TRBD1. V lost 5 bases to trimming and J lost 9 bases; unmatched junction nucleotides: 14. This CDR3 has 17 amino acids. The V gene's germline CDR1 is SGHRS and CDR2 YFSETQ. As DNA, the CDR3 is TGCGCCAGCAGTTCCGGGACAGGGGGCGCGGGGGCTCAAAAACTGTTTTTT. This encodes CASSSGTGGAGAQKLFF.